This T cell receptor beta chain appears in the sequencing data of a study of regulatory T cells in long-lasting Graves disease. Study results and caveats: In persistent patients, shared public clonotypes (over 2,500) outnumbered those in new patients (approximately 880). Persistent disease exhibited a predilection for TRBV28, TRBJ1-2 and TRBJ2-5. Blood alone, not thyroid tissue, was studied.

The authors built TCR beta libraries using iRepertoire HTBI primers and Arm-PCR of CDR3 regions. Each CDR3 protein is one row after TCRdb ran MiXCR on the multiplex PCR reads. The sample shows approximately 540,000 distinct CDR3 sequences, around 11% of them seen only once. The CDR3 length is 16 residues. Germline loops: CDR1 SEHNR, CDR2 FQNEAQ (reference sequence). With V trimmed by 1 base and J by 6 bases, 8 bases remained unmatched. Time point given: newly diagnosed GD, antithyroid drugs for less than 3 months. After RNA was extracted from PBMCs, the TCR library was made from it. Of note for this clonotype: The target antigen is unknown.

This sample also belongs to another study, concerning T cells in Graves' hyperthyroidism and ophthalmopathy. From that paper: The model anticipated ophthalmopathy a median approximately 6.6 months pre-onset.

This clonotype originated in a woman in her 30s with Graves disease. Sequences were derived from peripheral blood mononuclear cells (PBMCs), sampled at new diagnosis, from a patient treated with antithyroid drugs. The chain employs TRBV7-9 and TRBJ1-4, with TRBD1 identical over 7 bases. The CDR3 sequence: CASSLDFDRVYEKLFF. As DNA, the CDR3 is TGTGCCAGCAGCTTAGATTTCGACAGGGTTTATGAAAAACTGTTTTTT.